A single sample is the source of the 8 T cell receptor beta chains below, sequenced in a study of blood T cell repertoires in COVID-19. Repertoires were generated with immunoSEQ multiplex PCR, while TCRdb's copy carries only in-frame clones and drops some. Among under 300,000 clones listed, roughly 89% were seen once. Sequencing input: PBMCs or T cells enriched from blood (not recorded which). Source of these receptors: a man aged 35 to 55 who had recovered from COVID-19.

This chain connects TRBV11-3 to TRBJ2-5, with 9 bases aligning to TRBD2. The CDR3 spans 16 residues. Looked up from germline, CDR1 is SGHNT and CDR2 is YENEEA. V lost 1 base, J lost 2 bases, and 5 bases stayed unmatched. This CDR3 is CASSLGASGAQETQYF. CDR3 nucleotide sequence: TGTGCCAGCAGCTTAGGAGCTAGCGGGGCACAAGAGACCCAGTACTTC.

The V call is TRBV6-2 or TRBV6-3, the J call TRBJ2-7; 8 bases map to TRBD1. CDR3 length equals 12 residues. Germline values: CDR1 MNHEY, CDR2 SVGEGT. With 5 bases clipped from V and 6 bases from J, the junction kept 3 bases outside the gene matches. In DNA, the CDR3 is TGTGCCAGCAGTAGACAGGGGTTCGAGCAGTACTTC. It encodes CASSRQGFEQYF.

The V call is TRBV6-1, the J call TRBJ1-5, with a possible D match to TRBD1 (5 bases). The V end was cut by 2 bases, the J end by 11 bases, with 22 bases between. CDR3 length equals 16 residues. Per germline, CDR1 MNHNS and CDR2 SASEGT. CDR3 region: CASSESPIETGGAQHF. The CDR3 DNA is TGTGCCAGCAGTGAATCTCCAATAGAGACCGGGGGGGCCCAGCATTTT.

This clone was picked up one time. The rearrangement links TRBV7-3 to TRBJ1-1; 8 bases map to TRBD1. The CDR3 length is 17 residues. Germline V CDR1 and CDR2: SGHTA, FQGTGA. V trimming: 2 bases; J trimming: 4 bases; junction bases outside the gene matches: 12. The CDR3 spells CASSLLSLGTGGTEAFF. The CDR3 DNA reads as TGTGCCAGCAGCTTACTTTCGTTGGGTACAGGGGGCACTGAAGCTTTCTTT.

The chain employs TRBV5-1 and TRBJ2-5; TRBD2 aligns across 9 bases. V was pared by 0 bases and J by 5 bases, with 8 bases of the junction left unmatched. Germline-derived CDR1 and CDR2 are SGHRS and YFSETQ. The CDR3 length is 16 residues. The CDR3 region has the DNA TGCGCCAGCAGCTTGGCCCGGGGTAGCGGGGGTGAGACCCAGTACTTC. The encoded protein is CASSLARGSGGETQYF.

This chain connects TRBV5-4 to TRBJ1-2, with D hard to call. Trimming pared 0 bases from V and 4 bases from J, leaving 13 bases between. Germline CDR1 and CDR2: SGHNT and YYREEE (reference sequence). The CDR3 extends over 15 amino acids. The CDR3 here is CASSLGLFPSYGYTF. CDR3 nucleotide sequence: TGTGCCAGCAGCTTGGGTTTATTTCCGTCCTATGGCTACACCTTC.

The J gene is TRBJ2-7, the V gene TRBV11-2; TRBD2 matches at 7 bases. Germline V gene lookup returns CDR1 SGHAT and CDR2 FQNNGV. The trim removed 4 bases at V and 4 bases at J, leaving 13 bases unmatched. This CDR3 contains 16 residues. The CDR3 protein is CASSSHWGGTKYEQYF. The CDR3 nucleotides are TGTGCCAGCAGCTCACATTGGGGAGGGACCAAGTACGAGCAGTACTTC. Full variable domain (remainder filled in from reference TRBV11-2 and TRBJ2-7): EAGVAQSPRYKIIEKRQSVAFWCNPISGHATLYWYQQILGQGPKLLIQFQNNGVVDDSQLPKDRFSAERLKGVDSTLKIQPAKLEDSAVYLCASSSHWGGTKYEQYFGPGTRLTVT.

The chain employs TRBV11-3 and TRBJ2-7, with D possibly matching TRBD2 (6 bases). The CDR3 extends over 15 amino acids. From germline, CDR1 is SGHNT and CDR2 YENEEA. Trimming stripped 5 bases from V and 2 bases from J, with 16 bases between. The chain's CDR3 is CASSSREPTAYEQYF. CDR3 in DNA: TGTGCCAGCAGCAGCCGGGAGCCTACGGCCTACGAGCAGTACTTC.